The next 20 T cell receptor beta chains were all read from a single sample in a study of blood T cell repertoires in COVID-19. The data were produced by immunoSEQ multiplex PCR, yet TCRdb's version contains in-frame clones alone and is incomplete. Of 100,000 to 150,000 clones detected, around 77% appear once; the ten largest clones hold under 20%. Sequenced input: peripheral blood. Every receptor here comes from a man in his 60s with active or convalescent COVID-19.

The rearrangement joins TRBV2 to TRBJ1-4; TRBD1 matches at 10 bases. CDR1 SNHLY and CDR2 FYNNEI come from the germline V gene. This CDR3 has 14 amino acids. With 4 bases clipped from V and 8 bases from J, the junction kept 4 bases outside the gene matches. The CDR3 nucleotides read TGTGCCAGCAGTGTGGGGACAGGGGACGAAAAACTGTTTTTT. Protein sequence: CASSVGTGDEKLFF. The full variable domain, its missing parts supplied by reference TRBV2 and TRBJ1-4, is EPEVTQTPSHQVTQMGQEVILRCVPISNHLYFYWYRQILGQKVEFLVSFYNNEISEKSEIFDDQFSVERPDGSNFTLKIRSTKLEDSAMYFCASSVGTGDEKLFFGSGTQLSVL.

The V call is TRBV5-1, the J call TRBJ2-1; 7 positions match TRBD2. The length of the CDR3 is 16 residues. V lost 0 bases and J lost 0; bases outside the gene matches: 3. CDR1 is SGHRS, CDR2 YFSETQ, per germline. The CDR3 loop reads CASSLDAGASYNEQFF. DNA of the CDR3: TGCGCCAGCAGCTTGGATGCGGGAGCCTCCTACAATGAGCAGTTCTTC.

This sequence joins TRBV29-1 and TRBJ2-3; D might be TRBD2 (5 bases). Trimming left V 3 bases short and J 0 bases short, with 13 bases between. This CDR3 contains 15 residues. Germline CDR1 reads SQVTM; CDR2 reads ANQGSEA. CDR3 amino acids: CSVDGRERSTDTQYF. The CDR3 nucleotides read TGCAGCGTTGATGGTCGGGAACGTAGCACAGATACGCAGTATTTT.

The chain is built from TRBV19 and TRBJ2-1; the D gene is possibly TRBD1 (6 bases). The CDR3 is 12 residues long. Deletions cut 8 bases from V and 5 bases from J, with 10 bases between. From germline, CDR1 is LNHDA and CDR2 SQIVND (reference sequence). For the CDR3, the DNA is TGTGCCAGTGGGGGCATGGACAATGAGCAGTTCTTC. Its protein product is CASGGMDNEQFF.

The chain links TRBV27 to TRBJ2-2; 7 bases align to TRBD2. V was pared by 8 bases and J by 4 bases, with 13 bases of the junction left unmatched. The CDR3 contains 16 residues. The V gene's germline CDR1 is MNHEY and CDR2 SMNVEV (reference sequence). The CDR3 region has the DNA TGTGCCAGCGGGTATAGAGCGGGAAGGGGCACCGGGGAGCTGTTTTTT. It yields the protein CASGYRAGRGTGELFF.

V is TRBV3-1 (or the pseudogene TRBV3-2) and J is TRBJ2-2, with 9 bases identical to TRBD2. V shed 4 bases and J 5 bases; nucleotides not matched to a gene: 14. The CDR3 is 18 residues long. The germline V gene encodes CDR1 LGHDT and CDR2 YNNKEL (reference sequence). CDR3 residues: CASSPIRGGRARTGELFF. Here the CDR3 DNA reads TGTGCCAGCAGCCCTATCCGGGGCGGGAGGGCCCGGACCGGGGAGCTGTTTTTT.

This chain connects TRBV5-4 to TRBJ2-1; the D gene is possibly TRBD2 (5 bases). Germline assignment: CDR1 SGHNT and CDR2 YYREEE (reference sequence). CDR3 length equals 13 residues. Trimming removed 4 bases from V and 9 bases from J, with 14 bases in between. The CDR3 loop reads CASSVRAKVEQFF. CDR3 bases: TGTGCCAGCAGCGTGAGGGCTAAGGTTGAGCAGTTCTTC.

The DNA for the CDR3 is TGTGCCAGCAGCCAATGGGCCAGCGGGAGGGCCGGTAGTGAGACCCAGTACTTC. This translates into CASSQWASGRAGSETQYF. The chain recombines TRBV5-6 with TRBJ2-5, with 10 positions matching TRBD2. This CDR3 has 18 residues. Germline CDR1 and CDR2: SGHDT and YYEEEE. The V gene end was trimmed by 4 bases and the J gene end by 5 bases; junction bases not matched to a gene: 17.

The rearrangement joins TRBV15 to TRBJ2-1; 9 nucleotides agree with TRBD1. V was pared by 0 bases and J by 1 base, with 10 bases of the junction left unmatched. The CDR3 contains 19 residues. Germline CDR1 is LNHNV and CDR2 is YYDKDF (reference sequence). CDR3 loop: CATSRDGRGGTGSYNEQFF. The DNA for the CDR3 is TGTGCCACCAGCAGAGATGGGCGCGGCGGGACAGGGTCCTACAATGAGCAGTTCTTC. The variable domain in full, with the rest retrieved from reference TRBV15 and TRBJ2-1, is DAMVIQNPRYQVTQFGKPVTLSCSQTLNHNVMYWYQQKSSQAPKLLFHYYDKDFNNEADTPDNFQSRRPNTSFCFLDIRSPGLGDTAMYLCATSRDGRGGTGSYNEQFFGPGTRLTVL.

The rearrangement uses TRBV7-2 and TRBJ2-6; D uncertain. The CDR3 runs 14 residues. V was trimmed by 9 bases and J by 0 bases, leaving 9 bases between them. Germline CDR1 SGHTA, CDR2 FQGNSA. The CDR3 nucleotides are TGTGCCAGGGGCGAAAGCTCTGGGGCCAACGTCCTGACTTTC. It yields the protein CARGESSGANVLTF.

This chain links TRBV18 with TRBJ2-3, with D possibly TRBD2 on 6 matching bases. V was pared by 3 bases and J by 2 bases, with 18 bases between. Germline-derived CDR1 and CDR2 are KGHSH and LQKENI. The CDR3 consists of 17 residues. The CDR3 nucleotides read TGTGCCAGCTCACCCCTCGGGGGAGCACTACCCACAGATACGCAGTATTTT. It is translated as CASSPLGGALPTDTQYF.

This clone appeared a single time. The rearrangement joins TRBV9 to TRBJ2-2, with TRBD1 matching over 8 bases. With V trimmed by 4 bases and J by 1 base, 6 bases remained unmatched. This CDR3 region has 16 residues. CDR1 and CDR2 from the germline V gene are SGDLS and YYNGEE. CDR3 DNA: TGTGCCAGCAGCCCTAAGGACAGGGTGAACACCGGGGAGCTGTTTTTT. As protein: CASSPKDRVNTGELFF.

V is TRBV5-1 and J is TRBJ2-1; tentative D call: TRBD2 (6 bases). CDR3 length: 14 amino acids. V was pared by 1 base and J by 7 bases, with 12 bases between. Looked up from germline, CDR1 is SGHRS and CDR2 is YFSETQ. CDR3 bases: TGCGCCAGCAGCTTGACCCCTAGCGCAAATGAGCAGTTCTTC. Residues: CASSLTPSANEQFF.

This clone was detected only once. This chain joins TRBV9 and TRBJ1-1; TRBD1 might be the D (5 bases). With 2 bases removed from V and 3 bases from J, the gap between germline ends came to 8 bases. The CDR3 is 13 residues long. The germline CDR1 and CDR2 sequences are SGDLS and YYNGEE. The CDR3 reads CASSVGGYTEAFF. In DNA form, the CDR3 reads TGTGCCAGCAGCGTCGGGGGATACACTGAAGCTTTCTTT.

J is TRBJ1-5 and V is TRBV6-2 or TRBV6-3; 9 nucleotides align to TRBD1. J gave up 1 base and V 4 bases, and 5 bases lay outside the gene matches. Germline V gene sequence: CDR1 MNHEY, CDR2 SVGEGT. There are 16 residues in the CDR3. CDR3 in amino acids: CASSLLQGASNQPQHF. CDR3 in DNA: TGTGCCAGCAGTTTGCTACAGGGGGCGAGCAATCAGCCCCAGCATTTT.

V is TRBV11-1 and J is TRBJ2-7; D unclear. Per germline, CDR1 SGHAT and CDR2 FQDESV (reference sequence). The CDR3 has 13 amino acids. V lost 3 bases and J 6 bases, leaving 12 bases between the germline ends. Here the CDR3 reads CASSFPSAGEQYF. The CDR3 DNA follows: TGTGCCAGCAGCTTTCCATCTGCCGGCGAGCAGTACTTC.

V and J are TRBV4-2 and TRBJ2-7; TRBD1 is a possible D gene (5 bases). From germline, CDR1 is LGHNA and CDR2 YNFKEQ. Trimming took off 7 bases at V and 5 bases at J, with 21 bases between the two ends. The CDR3 covers 15 residues. The CDR3 bases are TGTGCCAGCACCACCAAGGGGCGGCCTGAGAACGAGCAGTACTTC. The encoded protein is CASTTKGRPENEQYF.

This sequence joins TRBV10-3 and TRBJ2-7; D possibly corresponds to TRBD2 (5 bases). This CDR3 is built from 14 residues. Germline V gene lookup returns CDR1 ENHRY and CDR2 SYGVKD. Trimming removed 6 bases from V and 5 bases from J, with 17 bases in between. The CDR3 reads CAISGRSGSHEQYF. The CDR3 DNA reads as TGTGCCATCAGCGGACGGTCGGGGTCCCACGAGCAGTACTTC.

The chain couples TRBV3-1 (or the pseudogene TRBV3-2) to TRBJ2-7, with TRBD2 identical over 7 bases. The CDR3 runs to 16 residues. CDR1 is LGHDT and CDR2 is YNNKEL in the germline V gene (reference sequence). Unmatched junction bases numbered 8, after V lost 1 base and J lost 2 bases. DNA for the CDR3: TGTGCCAGCAGCCAAGGAAGAGCGGGAAACCCCTACGAGCAGTACTTC. Amino acids: CASSQGRAGNPYEQYF.

The chain has TRBV28 and TRBJ2-7; D might be TRBD2 (6 bases). The CDR3 sequence is 15 residues long. CDR1 and CDR2 from the germline V gene are MDHEN and SYDVKM. V shed 4 bases and J shed 1 base, with 14 bases lying between them. This CDR3 is CASSWAAGSSYEQYF. Here the CDR3 DNA reads TGTGCCAGCAGTTGGGCAGCGGGCTCATCCTACGAGCAGTACTTC. Filled out from reference TRBV28 and TRBJ2-7, the complete variable domain reads DVKVTQSSRYLVKRTGEKVFLECVQDMDHENMFWYRQDPGLGLRLIYFSYDVKMKEKGDIPEGYSVSREKKERFSLILESASTNQTSMYLCASSWAAGSSYEQYFGPGTRLTVT.